This T cell receptor beta chain was identified during a study of blood T cell repertoires in COVID-19. Study-wide context: Samples representing acute and convalescent COVID-19 were sourced from the United States, Italy and Spain. Sample material is recorded as cDNA or gDNA derived from T cells, B-cell-depleted T cells, or PBMCs.

In the study's own analysis: Researchers report that nucleated cell counts were estimated from reference gene primer amplification. The assay was immunoSEQ multiplex PCR, and TCRdb's table has in-frame clones only and misses some. That table supplies the V and J calls and clone size; D and trimming were determined from the DNA. The sample shows about 47,000 clones, 87% of them seen only once. The sequence was collected from a man in his 60s with active COVID-19. Sequenced: peripheral blood.

Written as DNA, the CDR3 is TGTGCCAGCACACGTGGGCCAAGGGGGCATCAGCCCCAGCATTTT. Its protein is CASTRGPRGHQPQHF. The rearrangement uses TRBV6-5 and TRBJ1-5, with TRBD1 matching over 7 bases. V trimming: 7 bases; J trimming: 5 bases; junction bases outside the gene matches: 11. The length of the CDR3 is 15 residues. Germline V lookup: CDR1 MNHEY, CDR2 SVGAGI.